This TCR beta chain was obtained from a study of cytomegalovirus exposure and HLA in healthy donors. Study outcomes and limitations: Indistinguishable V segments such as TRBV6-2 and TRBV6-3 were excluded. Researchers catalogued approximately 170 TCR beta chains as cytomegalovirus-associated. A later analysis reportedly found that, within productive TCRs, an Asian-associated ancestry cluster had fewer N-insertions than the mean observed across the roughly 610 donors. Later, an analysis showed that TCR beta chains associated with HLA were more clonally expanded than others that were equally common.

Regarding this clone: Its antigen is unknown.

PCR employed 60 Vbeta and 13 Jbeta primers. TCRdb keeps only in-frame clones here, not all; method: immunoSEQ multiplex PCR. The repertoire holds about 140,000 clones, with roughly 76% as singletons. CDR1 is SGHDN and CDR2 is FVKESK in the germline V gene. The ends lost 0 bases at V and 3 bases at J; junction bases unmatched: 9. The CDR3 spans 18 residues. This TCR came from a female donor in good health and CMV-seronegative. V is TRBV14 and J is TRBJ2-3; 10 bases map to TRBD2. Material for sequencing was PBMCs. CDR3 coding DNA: TGTGCCAGCAGCCAAGATCTGGGTAGCGGGAGGAGTACAGATACGCAGTATTTT. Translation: CASSQDLGSGRSTDTQYF.